Below, 16 T cell receptor beta chains from the same sample are listed, as sequenced in a study of blood T cell repertoires in COVID-19. Sequencing was performed with immunoSEQ multiplex PCR; in TCRdb, only in-frame clones are kept and a portion is missing. The sample shows 340,000 or so clones, around four fifths of them seen only once. Source material: peripheral blood. The origin of the receptors is a man aged 25-45 years with active or convalescent COVID-19.

The CDR3 DNA sequence: TGTGCCAGCAGCTTAGTACAGGGGATTAACAATGAGCAGTTCTTC. This encodes CASSLVQGINNEQFF. This rearrangement joins TRBV11-2 to TRBJ2-1, with TRBD1 matching over 7 bases. With V trimmed by 1 base and J by 5 bases, 5 bases remained unmatched. Germline V gives CDR1 SGHAT, CDR2 FQNNGV. The CDR3 runs 15 residues.

For this clone: At the DNA level, this CDR3 is encoded by other sequences in the same sample as well. This sequence joins TRBV9 and TRBJ2-1, with 8 bases identical to TRBD1. The V segment lost 4 bases and the J segment 4 bases; nucleotides outside the gene matches: 7. Germline CDR1 and CDR2: SGDLS and YYNGEE. This CDR3 has 15 amino acids. CDR3 amino acids: CASSPQGQGYNEQFF. DNA of the CDR3: TGTGCCAGCAGCCCCCAAGGACAGGGATACAATGAGCAGTTCTTC.

This sequence joins TRBV9 and TRBJ2-3; D not resolved. The CDR3 consists of 16 residues. Germline V gene lookup returns CDR1 SGDLS and CDR2 YYNGEE. Trimming removed 1 base from V and 1 base from J, with 13 bases in between. CDR3 in amino acids: CASSVTGAFGTDTQYF. As DNA, the CDR3 is TGTGCCAGCAGCGTAACGGGTGCTTTCGGCACAGATACGCAGTATTTT.

The chain joins TRBV30 to TRBJ1-1, with D perhaps matching TRBD1 (6 bases). The ends were cut back, 5 bases at V and 6 bases at J, with 13 bases in the middle. The CDR3 covers 12 residues. Looked up from germline, CDR1 is GTSNPN and CDR2 is SVGIG (reference sequence). The CDR3 loop reads CAWGQGFAEAFF. For the CDR3, the DNA is TGTGCCTGGGGGCAGGGGTTCGCTGAAGCTTTCTTT.

The chain carries TRBV21-1 and TRBJ2-1; the DNA was not used to check the table's D call, TRBD2. TRBV21-1 is a known pseudogene. The length of the CDR3 is 14 residues. The CDR3 DNA reads as TGTGCCAGCACCCTGGTCGGGGAGCGCAATGAGCAGTTCTTC. Encoded protein: CASTLVGERNEQFF.

V is TRBV27 and J is TRBJ2-6; D not resolved. This CDR3 has 15 residues. From germline, CDR1 is MNHEY and CDR2 SMNVEV (reference sequence). V lost 6 bases and J 0 bases, leaving 9 bases between the germline ends. The DNA for the CDR3 is TGTGCCAGCAGCGCTCAGCGCTCTGGGGCCAACGTCCTGACTTTC. Its protein product is CASSAQRSGANVLTF.

The chain has TRBV9 and TRBJ2-3; 10 bases are a match to TRBD2. From germline, CDR1 is SGDLS and CDR2 YYNGEE. V lost 6 bases, J lost 5 bases, and 6 bases stayed unmatched. The CDR3 contains 14 residues. This chain's CDR3 is CASTSGLALDTQYF. CDR3 coding DNA: TGTGCCAGCACGTCGGGACTAGCGTTAGATACGCAGTATTTT.

The chain employs TRBV28 and TRBJ1-2, with 10 bases aligning to TRBD1. Germline trimming cut 5 bases from V and 4 bases from J; bases unmatched to any gene: 7. Germline-derived CDR1 and CDR2 are MDHEN and SYDVKM. The CDR3 consists of 15 residues. The CDR3: CASSTGTGAIYGYTF. CDR3 DNA sequence: TGTGCCAGCAGTACCGGGACAGGGGCCATCTATGGCTACACCTTC.

The rearrangement joins TRBV18 to TRBJ1-3; unclear D gene. The V gene lost 3 bases and the J gene lost 4 bases, with 10 bases spanning the gap. The CDR3 consists of 14 residues. The germline V gene encodes CDR1 KGHSH and CDR2 LQKENI. The DNA for the CDR3 is TGTGCCAGCTCACCCGCATCACAGGGAAACACCATATATTTT. Encoded protein: CASSPASQGNTIYF.

The chain has TRBV24-1 and TRBJ2-3, with 10 bases lining up with TRBD2. Per the germline V gene, CDR1 is KGHDR and CDR2 is SFDVKD. The J segment lost 6 bases and the V segment lost 3 bases, leaving 8 bases of the junction unmatched. The CDR3 loop spans 16 amino acids. CDR3: CATSDLSGRALDTQYF. CDR3 in DNA: TGTGCCACCAGTGATCTAAGCGGGAGGGCCCTCGATACGCAGTATTTT.

This clone has only a few counts. V is TRBV27 and J is TRBJ1-2; tentatively, D is TRBD1 (6 bases). The CDR3 consists of 12 residues. Trimming left V 5 bases short and J 8 bases short, with 12 bases between. Germline values: CDR1 MNHEY, CDR2 SMNVEV (reference sequence). The chain's CDR3 is CASSPNRVGYTF. The CDR3 nucleotides are TGTGCCAGCAGTCCCAACAGGGTCGGCTACACCTTC.

The chain joins TRBV24-1 to TRBJ2-3, with a possible D match to TRBD2 (5 bases). Trimming cost V 3 bases and J 0 bases, with 15 bases left between them. Germline CDR1 and CDR2: KGHDR and SFDVKD. This CDR3 has 17 residues. CDR3 loop: CATSDPTLGESTDTQYF. Here the CDR3 DNA reads TGTGCCACCAGTGATCCGACACTAGGCGAGAGCACAGATACGCAGTATTTT.

V gene TRBV2 combines with J gene TRBJ2-1; D is uncertain. There are 14 residues in the CDR3. Trimming cost V 5 bases and J 5 bases, with 13 bases left between them. Germline V gives CDR1 SNHLY, CDR2 FYNNEI. CDR3 amino acids: CASSFSLTDNEQFF. The CDR3 nucleotides are TGTGCCAGCAGTTTCTCTCTTACAGACAATGAGCAGTTCTTC.

The chain recombines TRBV28 with TRBJ1-4; D unresolved. CDR1 and CDR2 from the germline V gene are MDHEN and SYDVKM. There are 17 residues in the CDR3. V gave up 6 bases and J gave up 1 base, with 18 bases separating them. The CDR3 reads CASSPLPRPGTNEKLFF. CDR3 sequence (DNA): TGTGCCAGCAGCCCATTGCCCAGACCGGGAACTAATGAAAAACTGTTTTTT.

V gene TRBV3-1 (or the pseudogene TRBV3-2) combines with J gene TRBJ1-4, with D perhaps TRBD1 (5 bases). CDR3 length equals 14 residues. The V gene's germline CDR1 is LGHDT and CDR2 YNNKEL (reference sequence). Trimming stripped 4 bases from V and 5 bases from J, with 11 bases between. The CDR3 here is CASSLRGENEKLFF. The CDR3 coding sequence is TGTGCCAGCAGCCTCCGGGGGGAGAATGAAAAACTGTTTTTT.

The rearrangement joins TRBV12-3 or TRBV12-4 to TRBJ1-6; no definite D call. The CDR3 loop spans 13 amino acids. The V gene lost 3 bases and the J gene lost 9 bases, with 9 bases spanning the gap. CDR3 residues: CASSFNAASPLHF. CDR3 sequence (DNA): TGTGCCAGCAGTTTCAACGCGGCTTCACCCCTCCACTTT.